The 21 T cell receptor beta chains presented below share a single source sample, sequenced in a study of monozygotic twins with inflammatory bowel disease (dated by TCRdb to about 2019). Libraries were built with 5' RACE. Sequencing was performed on an Illumina HiSeq 2500. With the reads reprocessed by TCRdb, a single entry stands for each CDR3 protein sequence and no DNA is reported. The sample table includes 330,000 or so distinct CDR3 sequences. The leading ten clones occupy around 2% of the sample. Sequenced sample: blood. The origin of the receptors is a human donor with ulcerative colitis or Crohn's disease, or a healthy co-twin of an affected twin (not recorded which).

The chain links TRBV7-9 to TRBJ1-6; TCRdb reports TRBD1, a call that lacks DNA to check it against. The germline gives CDR1 SEHNR, CDR2 FQNEAQ (reference sequence). The CDR3 is 14 residues long. This CDR3 is CASSTGQFNSPLHF. The full variable domain, with the rest looked up from reference TRBV7-9 and TRBJ1-6, is DTGVSQNPRHKITKRGQNVTFRCDPISEHNRLYWYRQTLGQGPEFLTYFQNEAQLEKSRLLSDRFSAERPKGSFSTLEIQRTEQGDSAMYLCASSTGQFNSPLHFGNGTRLTVT.

The V and J genes are TRBV5-1 and TRBJ2-5; the D call of TRBD2 rests on TCRdb alone, since no DNA is present to check it. The length of the CDR3 is 15 residues. CDR1 SGHRS and CDR2 YFSETQ come from the germline V gene. CDR3 region: CASSLDPSRGETQYF.

The chain has TRBV24-1 and TRBJ2-1; TCRdb calls TRBD1, which cannot be checked without DNA. This CDR3 is built from 16 residues. CDR1 is KGHDR, CDR2 SFDVKD, per germline. CDR3 sequence: CATSDPRWGPINEQFF.

The rearrangement links TRBV6-1 to TRBJ1-1; TCRdb indicates TRBD1, and absent DNA this call remains unverified. The CDR3 contains 14 residues. Germline V gene lookup returns CDR1 MNHNS and CDR2 SASEGT. The chain's CDR3 is CASSEARGITEAFF.

The chain combines TRBV20-1 with TRBJ2-5. CDR3 length: 12 amino acids. Germline V gene data show CDR1 as DFQATT and CDR2 as SNEGSKA (reference sequence). The CDR3 loop reads CSASPTGETQYF.

V gene TRBV9 combines with J gene TRBJ1-6; the TCRdb call, TRBD1, lacks DNA for checking. In germline, CDR1 is SGDLS, CDR2 YYNGEE. The CDR3 totals 15 residues. The CDR3 loop is CASSGTGTGNSPLHF.

This chain connects TRBV5-4 to TRBJ1-1; TCRdb proposes TRBD1, but this gene call is untestable without DNA. CDR1 is SGHNT, CDR2 YYREEE, per germline (reference sequence). The CDR3 runs 11 residues. The CDR3: CAWRLGGEAFF. Full variable domain (missing parts from reference TRBV5-4 and TRBJ1-1): ETGVTQSPTHLIKTRGQQVTLRCSSQSGHNTVSWYQQALGQGPQFIFQYYREEENGRGNFPPRFSGLQFPNYSSELNVNALELDDSALYLCAWRLGGEAFFGQGTRLTVV.

This chain links TRBV12-3 or TRBV12-4 with TRBJ2-2; TCRdb returns TRBD2, unconfirmable since there is no DNA. This CDR3 contains 15 residues. CDR3 in amino acids: CATRAGSGSHGELFF.

The genes are TRBV28 and TRBJ2-7. The germline V gene encodes CDR1 MDHEN and CDR2 SYDVKM. This CDR3 comprises 12 residues. CDR3 region: CASSKRSGEQYF.

The V gene is TRBV5-1, the J gene TRBJ2-1; the D call from TCRdb, TRBD2, cannot be confirmed without DNA. CDR1 is SGHRS and CDR2 is YFSETQ in the germline V gene. The CDR3 covers 12 residues. CDR3 amino acids: CASSLEGVGQFF.

The chain recombines TRBV6-5 with TRBJ1-5. The CDR3 sequence is 14 residues long. Germline assignment: CDR1 MNHEY and CDR2 SVGAGI. This chain's CDR3 is CASSYSGGNQPQHF.

The chain recombines TRBV28 with TRBJ2-7; lacking DNA, the TRBD1 call made by TCRdb goes unchecked. This CDR3 is 13 amino acids long. The V gene's germline CDR1 is MDHEN and CDR2 SYDVKM. The CDR3 loop is CASEPGQGLEQYF.

This chain connects TRBV5-1 to TRBJ2-7; the D call from TCRdb, TRBD1, cannot be confirmed without DNA. This CDR3 spans 15 amino acids. Germline assignment: CDR1 SGHRS and CDR2 YFSETQ. The CDR3 spells CASSLFGTETYEQYF.

This chain connects TRBV20-1 to TRBJ2-5; there is no DNA to check the TCRdb D call of TRBD2. The length of the CDR3 is 15 residues. The germline V gene has CDR1 DFQATT and CDR2 SNEGSKA (reference sequence). The chain's CDR3 is CSAGLAGGSEETQYF.

The rearrangement uses TRBV25-1 and TRBJ1-6. Germline V lookup: CDR1 MGHDK, CDR2 SYGVNS. This CDR3 comprises 13 residues. CDR3 protein: CASSGLSDSPLHF.

The chain is built from TRBV5-1 and TRBJ1-2. The CDR3 covers 14 residues. The V gene's germline CDR1 is SGHRS and CDR2 YFSETQ. CDR3 amino acids: CASSSGTGNYGYTF.

CDR3 sequence: CASSKDWGPPFF. V gene TRBV21-1 combines with J gene TRBJ2-1; the TCRdb call, TRBD1, lacks DNA for checking. TRBV21-1 corresponds to a pseudogene. The CDR3 contains 12 residues.

The V gene is TRBV2, the J gene TRBJ1-6; TCRdb reports TRBD1, a call that lacks DNA to check it against. Germline CDR1 is SNHLY and CDR2 is FYNNEI. The CDR3 covers 13 residues. CDR3 sequence: CASIQGYNSPLHF.

The chain carries TRBV20-1 and TRBJ2-3; checking the TCRdb D call of TRBD1 is not possible without DNA. The CDR3 length is 14 residues. Germline assignment: CDR1 DFQATT and CDR2 SNEGSKA (reference sequence). The CDR3 sequence is CSATRDPVTDTQYF.

The V gene is TRBV5-1, the J gene TRBJ2-5. The CDR3 consists of 11 residues. Germline values: CDR1 SGHRS, CDR2 YFSETQ. CDR3 in amino acids: CASGPQETQYF.

The chain uses TRBV29-1 and TRBJ2-7; TCRdb returns TRBD2, unconfirmable since there is no DNA. Germline CDR1 SQVTM, CDR2 ANQGSEA. This CDR3 spans 13 amino acids. The CDR3 is CSVGGRASYEQYF.